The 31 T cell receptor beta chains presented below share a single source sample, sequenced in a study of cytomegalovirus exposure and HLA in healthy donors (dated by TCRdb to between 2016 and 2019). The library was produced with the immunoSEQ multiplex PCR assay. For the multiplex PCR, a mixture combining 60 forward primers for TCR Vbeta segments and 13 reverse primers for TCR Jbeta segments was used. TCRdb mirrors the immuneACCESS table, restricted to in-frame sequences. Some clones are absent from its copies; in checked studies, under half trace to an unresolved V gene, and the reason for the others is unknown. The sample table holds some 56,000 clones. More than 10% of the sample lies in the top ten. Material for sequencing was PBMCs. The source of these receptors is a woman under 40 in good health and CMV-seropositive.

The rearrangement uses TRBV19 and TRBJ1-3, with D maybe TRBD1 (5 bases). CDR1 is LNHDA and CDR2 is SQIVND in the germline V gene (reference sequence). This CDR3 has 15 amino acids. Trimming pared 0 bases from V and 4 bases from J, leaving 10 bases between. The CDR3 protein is CASSIDPGDGNTIYF. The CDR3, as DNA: TGTGCCAGTAGTATAGATCCGGGGGACGGAAACACCATATATTTT.

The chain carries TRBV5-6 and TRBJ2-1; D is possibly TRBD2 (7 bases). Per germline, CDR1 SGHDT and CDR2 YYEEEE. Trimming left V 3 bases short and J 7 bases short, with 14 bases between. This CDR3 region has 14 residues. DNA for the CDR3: TGTGCCAGCAGCTCCCTCGGGGGGCGGAATGAGCAGTTCTTC. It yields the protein CASSSLGGRNEQFF. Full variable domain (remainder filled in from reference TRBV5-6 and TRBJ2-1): DAGVTQSPTHLIKTRGQQVTLRCSPKSGHDTVSWYQQALGQGPQFIFQYYEEEERQRGNFPDRFSGHQFPNYSSELNVNALLLGDSALYLCASSSLGGRNEQFFGPGTRLTVL.

CDR3 nucleotides: TGCGCCAGCAGCCAAACCGGACTAGCGGTAGATACGCAGTATTTT. It codes for CASSQTGLAVDTQYF. The genes are TRBV4-1 and TRBJ2-3, with 10 positions matching TRBD2. The V and J ends lost 2 bases and 5 bases, in that order; junction bases with no gene match: 4. Germline assignment: CDR1 MGHRA and CDR2 YSYEKL. The CDR3 is made up of 15 amino acids.

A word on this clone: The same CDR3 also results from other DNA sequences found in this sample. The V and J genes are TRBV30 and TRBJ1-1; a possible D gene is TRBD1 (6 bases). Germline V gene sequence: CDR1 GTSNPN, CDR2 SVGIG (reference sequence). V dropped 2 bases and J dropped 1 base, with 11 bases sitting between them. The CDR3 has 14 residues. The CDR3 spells CAWSLQGRNTEAFF. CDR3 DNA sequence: TGTGCCTGGAGTCTACAGGGTAGGAACACTGAAGCTTTCTTT.

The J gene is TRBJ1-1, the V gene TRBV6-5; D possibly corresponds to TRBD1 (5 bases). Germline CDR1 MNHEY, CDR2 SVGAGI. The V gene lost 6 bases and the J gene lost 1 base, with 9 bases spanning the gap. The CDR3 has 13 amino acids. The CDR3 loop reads CASRTDGNTEAFF. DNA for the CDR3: TGTGCCAGCAGGACAGACGGGAACACTGAAGCTTTCTTT.

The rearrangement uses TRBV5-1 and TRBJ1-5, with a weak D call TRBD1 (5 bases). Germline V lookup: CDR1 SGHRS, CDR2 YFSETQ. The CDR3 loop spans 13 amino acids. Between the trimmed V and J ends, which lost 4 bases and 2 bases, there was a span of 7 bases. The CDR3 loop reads CASSEQGNQPQHF. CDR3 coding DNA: TGCGCCAGCAGCGAACAGGGCAATCAGCCCCAGCATTTT.

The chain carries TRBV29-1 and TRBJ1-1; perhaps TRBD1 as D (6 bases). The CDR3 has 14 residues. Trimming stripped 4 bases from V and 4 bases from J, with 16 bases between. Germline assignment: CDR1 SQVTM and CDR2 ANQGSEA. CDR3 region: CSVVVGGGGTEAFF. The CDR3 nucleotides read TGCAGCGTTGTCGTCGGGGGCGGGGGCACTGAAGCTTTCTTT.

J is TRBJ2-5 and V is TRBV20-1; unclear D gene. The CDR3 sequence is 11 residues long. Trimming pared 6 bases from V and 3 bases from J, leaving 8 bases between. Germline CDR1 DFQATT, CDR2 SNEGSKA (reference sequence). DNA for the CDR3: TGCAGTGCAACAATCGAAGAGACCCAGTACTTC. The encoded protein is CSATIEETQYF.

CDR3 sequence: CASSLSARGYEQYF. In DNA, the CDR3 is TGTGCCAGCAGTTTATCTGCCAGGGGCTACGAGCAGTACTTC. This chain connects TRBV27 to TRBJ2-7; tentative D call: TRBD1 (6 bases). The CDR3 is made up of 14 amino acids. V lost 0 bases and J lost 3, with 9 bases in between. CDR1 and CDR2 from the germline V gene are MNHEY and SMNVEV (reference sequence).

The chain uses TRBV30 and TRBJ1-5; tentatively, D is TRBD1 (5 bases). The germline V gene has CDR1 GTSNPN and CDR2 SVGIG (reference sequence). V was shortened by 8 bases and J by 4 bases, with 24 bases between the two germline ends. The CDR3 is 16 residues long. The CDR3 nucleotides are TGTGCCCTGGGACGCAGGGAGGGCTTCGGGAATCAGCCCCAGCATTTT. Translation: CALGRREGFGNQPQHF.

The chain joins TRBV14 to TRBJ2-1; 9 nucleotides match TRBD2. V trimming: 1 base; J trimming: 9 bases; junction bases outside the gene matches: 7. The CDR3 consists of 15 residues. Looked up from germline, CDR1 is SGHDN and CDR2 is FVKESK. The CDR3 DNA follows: TGTGCCAGCAGCCAAGGGGTCAGTAGCGGGAGTGAGCAGTTCTTC. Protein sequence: CASSQGVSSGSEQFF.

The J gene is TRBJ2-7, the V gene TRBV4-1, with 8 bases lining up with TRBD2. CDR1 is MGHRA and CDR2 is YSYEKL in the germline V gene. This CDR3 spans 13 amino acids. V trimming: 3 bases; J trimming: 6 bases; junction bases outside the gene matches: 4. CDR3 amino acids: CASSQNLAGEQYF. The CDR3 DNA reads TGCGCCAGCAGCCAGAATCTAGCGGGCGAGCAGTACTTC.

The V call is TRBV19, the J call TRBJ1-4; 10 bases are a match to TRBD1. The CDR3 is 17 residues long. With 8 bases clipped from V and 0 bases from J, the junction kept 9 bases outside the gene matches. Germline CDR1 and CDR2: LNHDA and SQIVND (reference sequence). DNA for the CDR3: TGTGCCAGTGCGGGGGGGACAGGGGATGCAACTAATGAAAAACTGTTTTTT. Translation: CASAGGTGDATNEKLFF.

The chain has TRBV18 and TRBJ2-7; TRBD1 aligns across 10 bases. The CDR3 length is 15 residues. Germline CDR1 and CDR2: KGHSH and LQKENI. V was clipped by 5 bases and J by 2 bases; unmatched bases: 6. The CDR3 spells CASSDRDRGTYEQYF. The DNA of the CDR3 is TGTGCCAGCTCAGATCGGGACAGGGGCACCTACGAGCAGTACTTC.

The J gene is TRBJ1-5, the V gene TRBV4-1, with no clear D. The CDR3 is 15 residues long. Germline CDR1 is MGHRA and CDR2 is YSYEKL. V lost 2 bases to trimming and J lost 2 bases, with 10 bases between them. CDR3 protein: CASSQISGRNQPQHF. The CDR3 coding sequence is TGCGCCAGCAGCCAAATCAGTGGTCGCAATCAGCCCCAGCATTTT.

The CDR3 region is CASRDRANYGYTF. CDR3 DNA sequence: TGTGCCAGCAGAGACAGGGCTAACTATGGCTACACCTTC. This chain uses TRBV28 with TRBJ1-2; 7 bases are a match to TRBD1. Germline-derived CDR1 and CDR2 are MDHEN and SYDVKM. The CDR3 length is 13 residues. The ends lost 6 bases at V and 0 bases at J; junction bases unmatched: 1.

The CDR3 region has the DNA TGTGCCAGCTCACCAAACACAGGGGTATGGCAGGGAGGCCCCACAGATACGCAGTATTTT. This translates into CASSPNTGVWQGGPTDTQYF. This chain joins TRBV18 and TRBJ2-3, with D possibly being TRBD1 (7 bases). Germline V gene lookup returns CDR1 KGHSH and CDR2 LQKENI. CDR3 length: 20 residues. V dropped 2 bases and J dropped 2 bases, with 26 bases sitting between them.

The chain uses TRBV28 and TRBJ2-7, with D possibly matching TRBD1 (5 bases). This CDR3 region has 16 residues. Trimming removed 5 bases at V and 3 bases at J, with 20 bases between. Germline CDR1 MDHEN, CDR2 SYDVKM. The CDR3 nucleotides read TGTGCCAGCAGTGTGGCCCTGGCAGGGAAGGACTACGAGCAGTACTTC. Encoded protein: CASSVALAGKDYEQYF.

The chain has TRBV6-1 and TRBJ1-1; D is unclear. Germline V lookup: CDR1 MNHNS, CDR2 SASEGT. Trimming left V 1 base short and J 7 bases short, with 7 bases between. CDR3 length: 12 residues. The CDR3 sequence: CASSEGRGEAFF. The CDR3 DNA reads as TGTGCCAGCAGTGAAGGAAGAGGTGAAGCTTTCTTT.

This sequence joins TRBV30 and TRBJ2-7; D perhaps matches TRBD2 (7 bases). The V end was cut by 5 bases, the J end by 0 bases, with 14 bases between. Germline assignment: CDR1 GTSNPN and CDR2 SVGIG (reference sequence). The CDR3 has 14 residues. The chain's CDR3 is CAWEGGSLSYEQYF. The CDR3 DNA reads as TGTGCCTGGGAGGGGGGGAGTCTCTCCTACGAGCAGTACTTC.

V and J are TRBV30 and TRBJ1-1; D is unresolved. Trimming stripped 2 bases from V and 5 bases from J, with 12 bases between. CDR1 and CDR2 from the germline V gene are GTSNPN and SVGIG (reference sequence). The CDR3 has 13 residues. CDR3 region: CAWSLDPGTEAFF. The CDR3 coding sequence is TGTGCCTGGAGTTTGGATCCGGGGACTGAAGCTTTCTTT.

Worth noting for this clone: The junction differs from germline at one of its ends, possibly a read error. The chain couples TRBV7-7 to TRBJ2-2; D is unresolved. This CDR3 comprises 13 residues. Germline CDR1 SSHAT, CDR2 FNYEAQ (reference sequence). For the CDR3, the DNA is TGTGCTAGCAGCCCCTCTGACACCGGGGAGCTGTTTTTT. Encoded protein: CASSPSDTGELFF.

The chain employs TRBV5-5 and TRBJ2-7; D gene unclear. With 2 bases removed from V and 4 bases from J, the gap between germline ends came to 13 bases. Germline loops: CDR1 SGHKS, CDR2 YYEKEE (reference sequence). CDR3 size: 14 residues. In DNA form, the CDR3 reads TGTGCCAGCAGCTTTGTGATGGCAATATACGAGCAGTACTTC. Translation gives CASSFVMAIYEQYF.

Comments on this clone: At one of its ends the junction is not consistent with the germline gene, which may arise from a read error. This chain's CDR3 is CAWRPRNTEDFF. In DNA, the CDR3 is TGTGCCTGGAGACCGAGGAACACTGAAGATTTCTTT. V gene TRBV30 combines with J gene TRBJ1-1; D gene ambiguous. The CDR3 has 12 amino acids. CDR1 and CDR2 from the germline V gene are GTSNPN and SVGIG (reference sequence).

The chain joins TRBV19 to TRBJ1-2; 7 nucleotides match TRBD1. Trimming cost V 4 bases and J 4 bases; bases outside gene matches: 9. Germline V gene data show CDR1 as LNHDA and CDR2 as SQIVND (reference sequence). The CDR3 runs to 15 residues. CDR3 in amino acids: CASSTDRSSGYGYTF. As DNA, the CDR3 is TGTGCCAGTAGTACGGACAGGAGTTCAGGCTATGGCTACACCTTC.

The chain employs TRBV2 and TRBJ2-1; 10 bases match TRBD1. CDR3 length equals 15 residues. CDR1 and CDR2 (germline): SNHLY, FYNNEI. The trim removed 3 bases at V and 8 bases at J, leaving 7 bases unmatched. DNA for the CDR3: TGTGCCAGCAGTGATTGGGGACAGGGGAAGGATGAGCAGTTCTTC. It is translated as CASSDWGQGKDEQFF.

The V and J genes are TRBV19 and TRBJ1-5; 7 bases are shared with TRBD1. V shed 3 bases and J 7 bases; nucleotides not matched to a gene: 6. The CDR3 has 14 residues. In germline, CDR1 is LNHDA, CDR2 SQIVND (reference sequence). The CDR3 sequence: CASSIGDRFQPQHF. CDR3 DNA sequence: TGTGCCAGTAGTATCGGGGACAGATTCCAGCCCCAGCATTTT. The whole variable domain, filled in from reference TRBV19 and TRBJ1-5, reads DGGITQSPKYLFRKEGQNVTLSCEQNLNHDAMYWYRQDPGQGLRLIYYSQIVNDFQKGDIAEGYSVSREKKESFPLTVTSAQKNPTAFYLCASSIGDRFQPQHFGDGTRLSIL.

Here the CDR3 DNA reads TGCGCCAGCAGTTATGAGGGTTCTGAAGCTTTCTTT. It translates to CASSYEGSEAFF. J is TRBJ1-1 and V is TRBV10-1; D is undetermined. The germline V gene has CDR1 WNHNN and CDR2 SYGVQD (reference sequence). There are 12 residues in the CDR3. V was trimmed by 5 bases and J by 6 bases, leaving 10 bases between them.

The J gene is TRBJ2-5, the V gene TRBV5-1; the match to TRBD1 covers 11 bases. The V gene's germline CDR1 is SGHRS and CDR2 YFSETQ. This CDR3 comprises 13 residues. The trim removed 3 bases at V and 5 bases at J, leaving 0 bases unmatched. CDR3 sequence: CASSWDRGETQYF. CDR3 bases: TGCGCCAGCAGCTGGGACAGGGGGGAGACCCAGTACTTC.

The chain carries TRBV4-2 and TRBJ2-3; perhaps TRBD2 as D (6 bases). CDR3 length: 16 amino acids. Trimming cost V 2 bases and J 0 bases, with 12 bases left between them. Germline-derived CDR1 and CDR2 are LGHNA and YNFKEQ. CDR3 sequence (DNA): TGTGCCAGCAGCCAAAACGAGGGACTTAGCACAGATACGCAGTATTTT. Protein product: CASSQNEGLSTDTQYF.

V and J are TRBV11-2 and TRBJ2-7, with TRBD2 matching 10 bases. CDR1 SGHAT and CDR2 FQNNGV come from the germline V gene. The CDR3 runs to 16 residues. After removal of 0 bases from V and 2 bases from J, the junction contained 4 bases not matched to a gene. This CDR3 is CASSLDRAGGTYEQYF. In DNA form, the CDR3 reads TGTGCCAGCAGCTTAGATCGAGCGGGGGGGACCTACGAGCAGTACTTC.